These 22 T cell receptor beta chains originate from one sample sequenced in a study of blood T cell repertoires in COVID-19. Repertoires were generated with immunoSEQ multiplex PCR, while TCRdb's copy carries only in-frame clones and drops some. The sample consists of 130,000 to 150,000 clones, 88% of them appearing once. Sequenced: peripheral blood. The receptors were gathered from a human donor in a cohort sampled during active COVID-19.

V usage is TRBV3-1 (or the pseudogene TRBV3-2) and J usage is TRBJ2-6; the match to TRBD2 covers 11 bases. The CDR3 totals 19 residues. V trimming: 2 bases; J trimming: 1 base; junction bases outside the gene matches: 7. The germline V gene encodes CDR1 LGHDT and CDR2 YNNKEL (reference sequence). The CDR3 DNA reads as TGTGCCAGCAGCCAAAGGGGGACTAGCGGCAGTTCTGGGGCCAACGTCCTGACTTTC. It codes for CASSQRGTSGSSGANVLTF.

This clone counts as medium-sized (0.01 to 0.1%). This chain joins TRBV28 and TRBJ2-3, with 7 bases fitting TRBD1. Per germline, CDR1 MDHEN and CDR2 SYDVKM. This CDR3 comprises 14 residues. Losses at the gene ends were 6 bases for V and 0 bases for J; bases not matched to a gene: 3. The CDR3 coding sequence is TGTGCCAGCAGCCGGGACAGCAGCACAGATACGCAGTATTTT. Its protein product is CASSRDSSTDTQYF.

CDR3 DNA sequence: TGTGCCAGCACTAGCGGGGAGACCCAGTACTTC. This translates into CASTSGETQYF. This sequence joins TRBV2 and TRBJ2-5; 8 positions agree with TRBD2. The CDR3 sequence is 11 residues long. Germline V CDR1 and CDR2: SNHLY, FYNNEI. V lost 7 bases to trimming and J lost 5 bases; unmatched junction nucleotides: 0.

V and J are TRBV19 and TRBJ2-1, with 15 bases fitting TRBD2. Trimming cost V 7 bases and J 5 bases; bases outside gene matches: 6. This CDR3 is built from 16 residues. From germline, CDR1 is LNHDA and CDR2 SQIVND (reference sequence). The CDR3 DNA sequence: TGTGCCAGTACCCCCTGGACTAGCGGGAGGGACAATGAGCAGTTCTTC. Protein product: CASTPWTSGRDNEQFF.

The J gene is TRBJ2-3, the V gene TRBV28; D may be TRBD1 (5 bases). Per the germline V gene, CDR1 is MDHEN and CDR2 is SYDVKM. V was pared by 8 bases and J by 1 base, with 13 bases between. The CDR3 totals 14 residues. The CDR3, as DNA: TGTGCCAGCGGGTCGCAGGGTGGCACAGATACGCAGTATTTT. Protein product: CASGSQGGTDTQYF. Full variable domain (missing parts from reference TRBV28 and TRBJ2-3): DVKVTQSSRYLVKRTGEKVFLECVQDMDHENMFWYRQDPGLGLRLIYFSYDVKMKEKGDIPEGYSVSREKKERFSLILESASTNQTSMYLCASGSQGGTDTQYFGPGTRLTVL.

The chain has TRBV6-5 and TRBJ2-5; perhaps TRBD2 as D (5 bases). CDR1 and CDR2 from the germline V gene are MNHEY and SVGAGI. The CDR3 contains 13 residues. V lost 2 bases, J lost 5 bases, and 9 bases lay in between. The CDR3 loop reads CASSYARRETQYF. The CDR3 DNA is TGTGCCAGCAGTTACGCGAGGAGGGAGACCCAGTACTTC.

This clone came up a few times. The rearrangement uses TRBV7-9 and TRBJ2-1, with TRBD1 matching 8 bases. The CDR3 has 19 amino acids. J was trimmed by 6 bases and V by 6 bases; bases with no gene match: 22. Germline V lookup: CDR1 SEHNR, CDR2 FQNEAQ (reference sequence). The CDR3: CASRPRTGPWDRSINEQFF. CDR3 sequence (DNA): TGTGCCAGCAGACCCCGGACAGGGCCTTGGGACCGATCAATCAATGAGCAGTTCTTC. The full variable domain, rest sourced from reference TRBV7-9 and TRBJ2-1, is DTGVSQNPRHKITKRGQNVTFRCDPISEHNRLYWYRQTLGQGPEFLTYFQNEAQLEKSRLLSDRFSAERPKGSFSTLEIQRTEQGDSAMYLCASRPRTGPWDRSINEQFFGPGTRLTVL.

This clone occurred once. The chain recombines TRBV4-2 with TRBJ2-4; possible D gene TRBD2, 6 bases. There are 18 residues in the CDR3. The V and J ends lost 0 bases and 7 bases respectively, with 22 bases between them. Germline V gives CDR1 LGHNA, CDR2 YNFKEQ. In DNA, the CDR3 is TGTGCCAGCAGCCAAGATGGGATAGCATCGATTGGAGGGAACATTCAGTACTTC. Amino acid sequence: CASSQDGIASIGGNIQYF.

The chain recombines TRBV19 with TRBJ2-1, with D possibly TRBD1 on 6 matching bases. The V and J ends lost 4 bases and 5 bases respectively, with 12 bases between them. The CDR3 has 14 amino acids. The germline V gene encodes CDR1 LNHDA and CDR2 SQIVND (reference sequence). As DNA, the CDR3 is TGTGCCAGTAGTACGTGGGGGCCTCACAATGAGCAGTTCTTC. Translated, it gives CASSTWGPHNEQFF.

The genes are TRBV7-2 and TRBJ1-1; 7 bases are a match to TRBD1. Germline loops: CDR1 SGHTA, CDR2 FQGNSA. Unmatched junction bases numbered 9, after V lost 1 base and J lost 1 base. The CDR3 length is 17 residues. As DNA, the CDR3 is TGTGCCAGCAGCTTAGTGGCAGGGGGTCGGGGGAACACTGAAGCTTTCTTT. Translation gives CASSLVAGGRGNTEAFF.

V usage is TRBV28 and J usage is TRBJ2-7; TRBD1 is a possible D gene (6 bases). Germline V CDR1 and CDR2: MDHEN, SYDVKM. The CDR3 has 15 amino acids. Trimming took 9 bases from V and 6 from J, leaving 24 bases between them. The DNA for the CDR3 is TGTGCCAGTACTACCACAGGGAGTAGTTTCTCCGAGCAGTACTTC. Translation: CASTTTGSSFSEQYF.

The rearrangement links TRBV2 to TRBJ1-6, with D unclear. CDR3 length: 15 residues. Trimming took 6 bases from V and 10 from J, leaving 19 bases between them. CDR1 and CDR2 (germline): SNHLY, FYNNEI. The CDR3 is CASRIIVGEYSPLHF. CDR3 sequence (DNA): TGTGCCAGCAGAATAATAGTAGGAGAGTACTCACCCCTCCACTTT. Filled out from reference TRBV2 and TRBJ1-6, the complete variable domain reads EPEVTQTPSHQVTQMGQEVILRCVPISNHLYFYWYRQILGQKVEFLVSFYNNEISEKSEIFDDQFSVERPDGSNFTLKIRSTKLEDSAMYFCASRIIVGEYSPLHFGNGTRLTVT.

The chain links TRBV6-2 or TRBV6-3 to TRBJ2-7; unclear D gene. Deletions cut 4 bases from V and 0 bases from J, with 13 bases between. This CDR3 is built from 15 residues. CDR1 and CDR2 (germline): MNHEY, SVGEGT. CDR3 nucleotide sequence: TGTGCCAGCAGTTCGCGCTCGCGGAGCTCCTACGAGCAGTACTTC. Its translation: CASSSRSRSSYEQYF.

The chain carries TRBV3-1 (or the pseudogene TRBV3-2) and TRBJ1-5; D unclear. The V and J ends lost 0 bases and 6 bases respectively, with 15 bases between them. CDR1 is LGHDT, CDR2 YNNKEL, per germline (reference sequence). The CDR3 runs to 16 residues. CDR3 nucleotides: TGTGCCAGCAGCCAAGACGCGTCGAACAGCGGTCAGCCCCAGCATTTT. Its translation: CASSQDASNSGQPQHF.

V gene TRBV28 combines with J gene TRBJ1-1; TRBD1 aligns across 9 bases. Germline loops: CDR1 MDHEN, CDR2 SYDVKM. V trimming: 10 bases; J trimming: 6 bases; junction bases outside the gene matches: 9. This CDR3 has 13 amino acids. The CDR3 sequence is CAIRRTGGSEAFF. The DNA of the CDR3 is TGTGCCATCAGAAGAACAGGGGGCTCTGAAGCTTTCTTT.

This clone has just a few counts. The chain couples TRBV10-1 to TRBJ1-2; D is undetermined. Germline assignment: CDR1 WNHNN and CDR2 SYGVQD (reference sequence). The CDR3 totals 14 residues. Trimming shortened V by 6 bases and J by 1 base, and 12 bases separated the two germline ends. The DNA for the CDR3 is TGCGCCAGCAGCCCTAAGGGAGTTAACTATGGCTACACCTTC. This translates into CASSPKGVNYGYTF.

This sequence joins TRBV24-1 and TRBJ1-2; D not certain. Between the trimmed V and J ends, which lost 4 bases and 4 bases, there was a span of 9 bases. This CDR3 region has 13 residues. In germline, CDR1 is KGHDR, CDR2 SFDVKD. CDR3 amino acids: CATSDASRYGYTF. The CDR3 nucleotides are TGTGCCACCAGTGACGCGTCCCGCTATGGCTACACCTTC.

V and J are TRBV5-4 and TRBJ1-3; no definite D call. Germline V gene data show CDR1 as SGHNT and CDR2 as YYREEE (reference sequence). The CDR3 has 17 residues. Trimming removed 0 bases at V and 0 bases at J, with 13 bases between. CDR3 protein: CASSLVLGGSSGNTIYF. The CDR3 DNA follows: TGTGCCAGCAGCTTGGTACTGGGCGGGAGCTCTGGAAACACCATATATTTT.

The chain carries TRBV5-4 and TRBJ1-1; D gene unclear. V lost 4 bases and J lost 2, with 12 bases in between. Germline V gene data show CDR1 as SGHNT and CDR2 as YYREEE (reference sequence). The CDR3 totals 14 residues. CDR3 in DNA: TGTGCCAGCAGCCCCGGGTTTCAAAACACTGAAGCTTTCTTT. Its protein is CASSPGFQNTEAFF.

The V gene is TRBV6-2 or TRBV6-3, the J gene TRBJ2-7; D is possibly TRBD2 (6 bases). V was clipped by 5 bases and J by 6 bases, with 8 bases between them. The length of the CDR3 is 11 residues. Germline-derived CDR1 and CDR2 are MNHEY and SVGEGT. The CDR3: CASSMGGEQYF. The CDR3, as DNA: TGTGCCAGCAGTATGGGGGGCGAGCAGTACTTC.

This clone was observed a few times. This sequence joins TRBV4-1 and TRBJ2-7; maybe TRBD2 (5 bases). From germline, CDR1 is MGHRA and CDR2 YSYEKL. Trimming took 4 bases from V and 6 from J, leaving 13 bases between them. The CDR3 is 13 amino acids. The DNA of the CDR3 is TGCGCCAGCAGCCGGGAGACTTCGGTCGAGCAGTACTTC. Translated: CASSRETSVEQYF.

The rearrangement uses TRBV7-2 and TRBJ1-1, with D unclear. Germline V lookup: CDR1 SGHTA, CDR2 FQGNSA. The CDR3 consists of 15 residues. Trimming pared 0 bases from V and 6 bases from J, leaving 14 bases between. The CDR3 protein is CASSLAPGRPAEAFF. CDR3 in DNA: TGTGCCAGCAGCTTAGCGCCCGGCAGGCCGGCTGAAGCTTTCTTT.